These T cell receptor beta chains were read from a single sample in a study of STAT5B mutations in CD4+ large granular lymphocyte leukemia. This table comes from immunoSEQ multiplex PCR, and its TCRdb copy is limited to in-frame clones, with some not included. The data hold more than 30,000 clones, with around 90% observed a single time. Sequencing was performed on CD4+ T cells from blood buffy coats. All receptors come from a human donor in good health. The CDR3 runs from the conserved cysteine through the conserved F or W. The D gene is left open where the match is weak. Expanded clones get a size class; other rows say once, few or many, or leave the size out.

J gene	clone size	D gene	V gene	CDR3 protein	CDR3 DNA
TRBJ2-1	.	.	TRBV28	CASTQGRYNEQFF	TGTGCCAGCACCCAAGGGAGGTACAATGAGCAGTTCTTC
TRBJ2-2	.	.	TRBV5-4	CASSLDSTTGELFF	TGTGCCAGCAGCTTGGATTCTACCACCGGGGAGCTGTTTTTT
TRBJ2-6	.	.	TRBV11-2	CASREGSNVLTF	TGTGCCAGCAGAGAGGGGTCCAACGTCCTGACTTTC
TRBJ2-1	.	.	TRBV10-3	CAISDKAAGSEQFF	TGTGCCATCAGTGACAAAGCAGCGGGTAGTGAGCAGTTCTTC
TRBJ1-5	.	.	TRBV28	CASSISVGGPNNQPQHF	TGTGCCAGCAGTATTTCCGTGGGGGGACCTAACAATCAGCCCCAGCATTTT
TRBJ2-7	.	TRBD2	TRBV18	CASSREAGGNYEQYF	TGTGCCAGCTCACGCGAGGCGGGAGGTAACTACGAGCAGTACTTC
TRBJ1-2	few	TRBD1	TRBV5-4	CASSLGIAQGVMYGYTF	TGTGCCAGCAGCTTGGGTATCGCACAGGGGGTAATGTATGGCTACACCTTC
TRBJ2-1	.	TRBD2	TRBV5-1	CASSLGSGTEQFF	TGCGCCAGCAGCTTGGGTAGCGGGACTGAGCAGTTCTTC
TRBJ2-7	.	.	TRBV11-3	CASSPESGFSYEQYF	TGTGCCAGCAGCCCGGAGTCGGGTTTCTCCTACGAGCAGTACTTC
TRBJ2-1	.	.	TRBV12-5	CASGLGFGSYAGSSYNEQFF	TGTGCTAGTGGTTTGGGGTTTGGTAGTTATGCGGGGAGCTCCTACAATGAGCAGTTCTTC
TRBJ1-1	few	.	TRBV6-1	CASSEMALTLYTEAFF	TGTGCCAGCAGTGAAATGGCTCTGACTTTATACACTGAAGCTTTCTTT
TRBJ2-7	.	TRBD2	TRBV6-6	CASQSSGSVYEQYF	TGTGCCAGTCAATCGAGCGGGAGTGTCTACGAGCAGTACTTC
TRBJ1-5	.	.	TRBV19	CASSIRGGGQPQHF	TGTGCCAGTAGTATTAGGGGAGGGGGGCAGCCCCAGCATTTT
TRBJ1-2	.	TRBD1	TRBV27	CASKTGKGGYTF	TGTGCCAGCAAGACAGGGAAGGGTGGCTACACCTTC
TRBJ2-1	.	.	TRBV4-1	CASSQDGGEQFF	TGCGCCAGCAGCCAAGACGGCGGGGAGCAGTTCTTC
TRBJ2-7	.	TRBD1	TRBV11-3	CASSLALGQARYEQYF	TGTGCCAGCAGCTTAGCCCTGGGACAGGCAAGGTACGAGCAGTACTTC
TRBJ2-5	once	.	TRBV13	CASSFRGREATQETQYF	TGTGCCAGCAGCTTTAGGGGGCGGGAGGCGACCCAAGAGACCCAGTACTTC
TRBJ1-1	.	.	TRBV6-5	CASSYGWPYTEAFF	TGTGCCAGCAGTTACGGATGGCCGTACACTGAAGCTTTCTTT
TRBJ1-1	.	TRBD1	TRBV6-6	CASSSPGQGSRAFF	TGTGCCAGCAGTTCTCCGGGACAGGGCTCGCGAGCTTTCTTT
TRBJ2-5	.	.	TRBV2	CASVKTTGGQETQYF	TGTGCCAGCGTAAAAACGACCGGGGGTCAGGAGACCCAGTACTTC
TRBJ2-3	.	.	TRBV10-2	CASSEQGGDTQYF	TGCGCCAGCAGTGAACAGGGTGGAGATACGCAGTATTTT
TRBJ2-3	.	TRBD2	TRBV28	CASRGRVNTQYF	TGTGCCAGCCGCGGGAGAGTGAATACGCAGTATTTT
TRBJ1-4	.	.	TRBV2	CASRKGVSNEKLFF	TGTGCCAGCAGGAAGGGGGTGTCTAATGAAAAACTGTTTTTT
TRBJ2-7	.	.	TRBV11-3	CASSLAGDDGYEQYF	TGTGCCAGCAGCTTAGCTGGGGACGACGGTTACGAGCAGTACTTC
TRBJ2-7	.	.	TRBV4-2	CASSPTGERTYEQYF	TGTGCCAGCAGCCCGACCGGGGAAAGGACCTACGAGCAGTACTTC
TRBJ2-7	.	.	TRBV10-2	CASSRFIYEQYF	TGCGCCAGCAGCCGATTCATTTACGAGCAGTACTTC
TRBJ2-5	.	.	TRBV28	CASSFIGVLSETQYF	TGTGCCAGCAGCTTCATCGGGGTTCTGTCGGAGACCCAGTACTTC
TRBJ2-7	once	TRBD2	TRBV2	CASSAGLAATEQYF	TGTGCCAGCAGTGCGGGACTAGCGGCCACCGAGCAGTACTTC
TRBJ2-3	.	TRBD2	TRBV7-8	CASSLGRPLLAGITDTQYF	TGTGCCAGCAGCTTAGGGAGGCCCTTACTAGCGGGGATCACAGATACGCAGTATTTT
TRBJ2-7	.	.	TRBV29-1	CSVEEGGRQYF	TGCAGCGTTGAAGAGGGGGGTAGGCAGTACTTC
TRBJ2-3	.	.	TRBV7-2	CASSLEAGGFTTDTQYF	TGTGCCAGCAGCTTAGAGGCCGGGGGCTTCACCACAGATACGCAGTATTTT
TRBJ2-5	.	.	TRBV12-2	CASRGRETQYF	TGTGCAAGTCGAGGACGAGAGACCCAGTACTTC
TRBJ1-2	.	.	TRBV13	CASSQIGGTPGYGGYTF	TGTGCCAGCAGCCAAATAGGCGGGACACCCGGTTATGGAGGCTACACCTTC
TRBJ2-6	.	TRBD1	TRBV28	CASSADRGLPGANVLTF	TGTGCCAGCAGCGCGGACAGGGGGCTCCCTGGGGCCAACGTCCTGACTTTC
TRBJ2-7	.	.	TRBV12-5	CASGFHGGDSNYEQYF	TGTGCTAGTGGTTTCCACGGAGGGGACTCTAACTACGAGCAGTACTTC
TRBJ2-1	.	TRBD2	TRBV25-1	CASGLAGYNEQFF	TGTGCCAGCGGACTAGCGGGATACAATGAGCAGTTCTTC
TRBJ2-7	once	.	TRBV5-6	CASSRGMGYEQYF	TGTGCCAGCAGCCGTGGAATGGGGTACGAGCAGTACTTC
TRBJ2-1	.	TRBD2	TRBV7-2	CASSSYTSGAEFF	TGTGCCAGCAGCTCATATACTAGCGGGGCAGAGTTCTTC
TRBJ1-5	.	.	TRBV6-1	CASSEALAGPPQPQHF	TGTGCCAGCAGTGAAGCGCTGGCAGGCCCACCCCAGCCCCAGCATTTT
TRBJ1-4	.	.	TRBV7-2	CASSLGRANEKLFF	TGTGCCAGCAGCCTCGGACGCGCGAATGAAAAACTGTTTTTT
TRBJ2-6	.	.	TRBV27	CASSPYGEPSTLSGANVLTF	TGTGCCAGCAGCCCTTATGGGGAGCCCTCTACCCTTTCTGGGGCCAACGTCCTGACTTTC
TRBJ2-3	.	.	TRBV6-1	CASSEIDSNADTQYF	TGTGCCAGCAGTGAAATAGATAGCAACGCAGATACGCAGTATTTT
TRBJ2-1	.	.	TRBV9	CASSVDRVGTLGNEQFF	TGTGCCAGCAGCGTAGATCGAGTGGGGACCCTGGGCAATGAGCAGTTCTTC
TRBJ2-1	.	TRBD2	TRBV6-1	CASSASSGRASGSYNEQFF	TGTGCCAGCAGTGCCTCTAGCGGGAGGGCCTCGGGCTCCTACAATGAGCAGTTCTTC
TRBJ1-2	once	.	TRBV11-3	CASSRTETYGYTF	TGTGCCAGCAGCCGGACAGAGACCTATGGCTACACCTTC
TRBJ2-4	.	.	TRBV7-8	CASSLARGAGTGDIQYF	TGTGCCAGCAGCTTAGCGCGGGGAGCGGGTACGGGGGACATTCAGTACTTC
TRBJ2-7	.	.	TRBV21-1	CASETSGRVLHEQYF	TGTGCCAGTGAGACTAGCGGGAGGGTTTTACACGAGCAGTACTTC
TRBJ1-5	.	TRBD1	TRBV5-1	CASSPTGGTQPQHF	TGCGCCAGCAGCCCTACAGGGGGAACTCAGCCCCAGCATTTT
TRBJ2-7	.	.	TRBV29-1	CSVQTGTRGSYEQYF	TGCAGCGTTCAGACCGGGACCAGAGGGTCCTACGAGCAGTACTTC
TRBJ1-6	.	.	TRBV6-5	CASSYSFRDNSPLHF	TGTGCCAGCAGTTACTCGTTTAGGGATAATTCACCCCTCCACTTT
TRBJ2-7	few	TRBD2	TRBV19	CARGGEAHYEQYF	TGTGCCCGCGGGGGAGAGGCCCACTACGAGCAGTACTTC
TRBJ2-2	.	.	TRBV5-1	CASSPGLPTNTGELFF	TGCGCCAGCAGCCCCGGACTTCCTACGAACACCGGGGAGCTGTTTTTT
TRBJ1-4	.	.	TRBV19	CASSIDQGGTKLFF	TGTGCCAGTAGTATAGATCAAGGGGGAACAAAACTGTTTTTT
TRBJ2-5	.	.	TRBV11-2	CASSLLGTLQETQYF	TGTGCCAGCAGCTTACTCGGGACTTTACAAGAGACCCAGTACTTC
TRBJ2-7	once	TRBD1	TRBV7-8	CASSLRSWGTGAYEQYF	TGTGCCAGCAGCTTAAGATCATGGGGGACAGGTGCCTACGAGCAGTACTTC